The T cell receptor beta chain under discussion was sequenced for a study of blood T cell repertoires in COVID-19. Background on the study: Sources were T cells, B-cell-depleted T cells, or PBMCs; the material itself was cDNA or gDNA.

V trimming: 4 bases; J trimming: 5 bases; junction bases outside the gene matches: 4. Germline V CDR1 and CDR2: SGHTA, FQGTGA. CDR3 length: 13 residues. Data came from immunoSEQ multiplex PCR; TCRdb stores just in-frame clones and leaves some out. The data contain approximately 140,000 clones, more than 60% of them singletons. This chain connects TRBV7-3 to TRBJ1-1, with 7 bases identical to TRBD1. This receptor was identified in a man older than 75 with acute or convalescent COVID-19. Material: peripheral blood. CDR3 in DNA: TGTGCCAGCAGCTCAAACAGGGGAACTGAAGCTTTCTTT. It specifies CASSSNRGTEAFF.